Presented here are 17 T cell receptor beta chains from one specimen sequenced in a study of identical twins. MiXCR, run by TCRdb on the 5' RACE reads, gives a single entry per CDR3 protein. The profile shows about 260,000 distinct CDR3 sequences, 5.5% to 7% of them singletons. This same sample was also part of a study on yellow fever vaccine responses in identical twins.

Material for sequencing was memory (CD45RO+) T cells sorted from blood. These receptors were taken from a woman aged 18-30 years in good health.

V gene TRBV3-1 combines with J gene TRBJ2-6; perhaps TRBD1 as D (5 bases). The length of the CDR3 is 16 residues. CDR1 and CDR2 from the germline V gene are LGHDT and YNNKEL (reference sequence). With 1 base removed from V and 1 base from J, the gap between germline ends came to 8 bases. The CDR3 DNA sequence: TGTGCCAGCAGCCAAGGACAGCAGTCTGGGGCCAACGTCCTGACTTTC. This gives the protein CASSQGQQSGANVLTF.

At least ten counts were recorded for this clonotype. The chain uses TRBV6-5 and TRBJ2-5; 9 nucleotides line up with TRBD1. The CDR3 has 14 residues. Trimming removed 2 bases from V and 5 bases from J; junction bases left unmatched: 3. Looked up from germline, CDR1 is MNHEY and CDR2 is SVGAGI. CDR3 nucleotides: TGTGCCAGCAGTTACGGGACAGGGAGGGAGACCCAGTACTTC. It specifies CASSYGTGRETQYF.

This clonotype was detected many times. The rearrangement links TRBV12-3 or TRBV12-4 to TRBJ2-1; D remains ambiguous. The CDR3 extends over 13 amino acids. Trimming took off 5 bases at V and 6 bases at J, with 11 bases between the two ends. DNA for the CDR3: TGTGCCAGCAGTGCCGACTGGGGCAATGAGCAGTTCTTC. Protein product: CASSADWGNEQFF.

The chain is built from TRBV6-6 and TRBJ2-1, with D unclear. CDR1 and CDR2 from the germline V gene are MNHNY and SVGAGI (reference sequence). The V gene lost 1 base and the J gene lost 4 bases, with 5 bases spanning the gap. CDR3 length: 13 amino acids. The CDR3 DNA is TGTGCCAGCAGTTACTTGCCGTACAATGAGCAGTTCTTC. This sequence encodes CASSYLPYNEQFF.

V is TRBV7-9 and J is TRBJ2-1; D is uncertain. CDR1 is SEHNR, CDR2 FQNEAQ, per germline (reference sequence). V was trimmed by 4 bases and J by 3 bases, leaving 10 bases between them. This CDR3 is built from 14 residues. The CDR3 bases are TGTGCCAGCAGCTCCCTAGGGATCTACAATGAGCAGTTCTTC. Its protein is CASSSLGIYNEQFF. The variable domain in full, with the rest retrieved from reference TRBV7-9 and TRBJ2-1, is DTGVSQNPRHKITKRGQNVTFRCDPISEHNRLYWYRQTLGQGPEFLTYFQNEAQLEKSRLLSDRFSAERPKGSFSTLEIQRTEQGDSAMYLCASSSLGIYNEQFFGPGTRLTVL.

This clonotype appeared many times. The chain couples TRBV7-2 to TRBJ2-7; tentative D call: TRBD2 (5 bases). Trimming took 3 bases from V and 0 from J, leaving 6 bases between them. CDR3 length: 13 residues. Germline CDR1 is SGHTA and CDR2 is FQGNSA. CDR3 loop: CASSFRDSYEQYF. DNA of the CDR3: TGTGCCAGCAGCTTTCGGGACTCCTACGAGCAGTACTTC.

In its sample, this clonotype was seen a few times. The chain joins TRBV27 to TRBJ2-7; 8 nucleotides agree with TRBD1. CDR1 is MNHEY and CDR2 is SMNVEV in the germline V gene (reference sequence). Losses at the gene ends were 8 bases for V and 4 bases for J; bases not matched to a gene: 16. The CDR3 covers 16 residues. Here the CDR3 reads CASGNSGGSSLYEQYF. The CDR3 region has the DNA TGTGCCAGCGGAAATTCAGGGGGCTCGAGTCTATACGAGCAGTACTTC.

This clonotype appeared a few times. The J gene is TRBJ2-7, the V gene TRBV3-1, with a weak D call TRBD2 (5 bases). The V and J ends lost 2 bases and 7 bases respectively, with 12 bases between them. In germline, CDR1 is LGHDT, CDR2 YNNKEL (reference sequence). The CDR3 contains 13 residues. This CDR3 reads CASSQPPGREQYF. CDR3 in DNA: TGTGCCAGCAGCCAACCACCTGGGAGAGAGCAGTACTTC.

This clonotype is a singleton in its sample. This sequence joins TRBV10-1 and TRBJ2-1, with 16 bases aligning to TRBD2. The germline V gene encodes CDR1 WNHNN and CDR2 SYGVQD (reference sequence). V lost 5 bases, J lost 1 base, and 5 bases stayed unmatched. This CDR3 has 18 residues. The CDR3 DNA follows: TGCGCCAGCAGTCCCGGGACTAGCGGGAGGGCGTCCTACAATGAGCAGTTCTTC. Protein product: CASSPGTSGRASYNEQFF.

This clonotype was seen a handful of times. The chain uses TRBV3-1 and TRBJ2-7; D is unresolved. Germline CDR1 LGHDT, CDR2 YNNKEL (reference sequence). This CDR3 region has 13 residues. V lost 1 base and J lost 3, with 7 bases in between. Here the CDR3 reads CASSQAASYEQYF. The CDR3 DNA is TGTGCCAGCAGCCAAGCCGCAAGCTACGAGCAGTACTTC.

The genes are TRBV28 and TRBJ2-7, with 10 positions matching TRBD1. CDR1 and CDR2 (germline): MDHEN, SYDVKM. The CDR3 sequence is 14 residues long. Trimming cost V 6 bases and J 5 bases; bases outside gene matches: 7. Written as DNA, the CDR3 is TGTGCCAGCAGCCGGGGACAGGGGTCCCACGAGCAGTACTTC. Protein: CASSRGQGSHEQYF.

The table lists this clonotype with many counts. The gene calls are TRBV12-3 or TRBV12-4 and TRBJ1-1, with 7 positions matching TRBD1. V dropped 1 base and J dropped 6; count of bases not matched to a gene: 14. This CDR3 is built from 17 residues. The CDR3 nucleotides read TGTGCCAGCAGTTTAGGGGGAACAGGGGAACTGGGGGCTGAAGCTTTCTTT. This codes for CASSLGGTGELGAEAFF.

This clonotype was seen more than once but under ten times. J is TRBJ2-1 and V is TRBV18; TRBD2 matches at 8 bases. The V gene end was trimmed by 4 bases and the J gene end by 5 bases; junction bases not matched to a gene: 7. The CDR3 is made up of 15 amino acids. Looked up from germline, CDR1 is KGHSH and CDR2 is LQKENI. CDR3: CASSRNSGTNNEQFF. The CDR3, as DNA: TGTGCCAGCTCACGCAATAGCGGGACGAACAATGAGCAGTTCTTC.

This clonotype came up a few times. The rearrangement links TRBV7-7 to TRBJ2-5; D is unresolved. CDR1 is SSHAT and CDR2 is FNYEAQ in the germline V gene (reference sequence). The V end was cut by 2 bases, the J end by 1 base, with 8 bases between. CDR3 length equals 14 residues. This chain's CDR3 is CASSLNRVQETQYF. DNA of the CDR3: TGTGCCAGCAGCTTAAACAGAGTCCAAGAGACCCAGTACTTC.

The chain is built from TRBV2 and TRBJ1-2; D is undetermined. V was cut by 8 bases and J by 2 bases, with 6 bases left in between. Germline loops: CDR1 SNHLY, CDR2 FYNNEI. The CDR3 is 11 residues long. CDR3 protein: CASGQNYGYTF. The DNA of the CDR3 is TGTGCCAGCGGCCAAAACTATGGCTACACCTTC.

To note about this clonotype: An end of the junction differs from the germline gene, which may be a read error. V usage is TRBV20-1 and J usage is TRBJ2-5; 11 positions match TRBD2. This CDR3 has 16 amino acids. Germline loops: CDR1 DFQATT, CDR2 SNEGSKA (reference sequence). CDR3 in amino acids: CCANSGRALGSETQYF. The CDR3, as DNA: TGCTGTGCTAATAGCGGGAGGGCCTTAGGGTCGGAGACCCAGTACTTC.

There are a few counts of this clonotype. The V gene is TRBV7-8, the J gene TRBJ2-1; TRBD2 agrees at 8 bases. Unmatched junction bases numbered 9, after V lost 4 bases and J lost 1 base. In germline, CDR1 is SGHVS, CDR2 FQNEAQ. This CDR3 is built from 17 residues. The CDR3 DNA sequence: TGTGCCAGCAGCTCACCCAAGCGGGAGACTTCCTACAATGAGCAGTTCTTC. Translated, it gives CASSSPKRETSYNEQFF.